What follows describes a single T cell receptor (beta chain). The germline CDR1 and CDR2 sequences are SEHNR and FQNEAQ (reference sequence). V dropped 5 bases and J dropped 3 bases, with 7 bases sitting between them. This CDR3 has 13 amino acids. Clones were read by immunoSEQ multiplex PCR, and TCRdb kept only the in-frame ones, dropping some. The sample carries about 490,000 clones, over 70% recorded once. These data are taken from a study of shared clonotypes between healthy human individuals. The sequencing input was PBMCs. The sequence derives from a woman aged 40 to 55 in good health. Some clones in this sample may be carry-over from other donors' samples. The chain uses TRBV7-9 and TRBJ2-2; the D is unclear. The CDR3 reads CASSLRDTGELFF. CDR3 nucleotides: TGTGCCAGCAGCCTCCGGGACACCGGGGAGCTGTTTTTT. Full variable domain (outside the CDR3, taken from reference TRBV7-9 and TRBJ2-2): DTGVSQNPRHKITKRGQNVTFRCDPISEHNRLYWYRQTLGQGPEFLTYFQNEAQLEKSRLLSDRFSAERPKGSFSTLEIQRTEQGDSAMYLCASSLRDTGELFFGEGSRLTVL.